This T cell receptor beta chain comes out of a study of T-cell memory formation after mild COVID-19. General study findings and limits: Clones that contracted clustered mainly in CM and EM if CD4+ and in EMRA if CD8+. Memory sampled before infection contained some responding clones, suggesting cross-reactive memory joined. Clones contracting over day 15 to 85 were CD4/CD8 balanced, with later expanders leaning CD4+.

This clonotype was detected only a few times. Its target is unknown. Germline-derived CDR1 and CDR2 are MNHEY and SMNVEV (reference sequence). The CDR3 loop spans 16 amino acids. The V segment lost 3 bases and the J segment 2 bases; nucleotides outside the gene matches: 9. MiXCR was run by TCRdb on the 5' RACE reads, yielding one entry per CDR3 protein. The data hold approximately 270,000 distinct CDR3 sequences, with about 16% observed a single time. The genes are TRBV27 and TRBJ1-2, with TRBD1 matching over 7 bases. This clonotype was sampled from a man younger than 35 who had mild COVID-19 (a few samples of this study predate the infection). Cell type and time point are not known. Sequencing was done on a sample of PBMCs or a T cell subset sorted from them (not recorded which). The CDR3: CASSLAQTGTNYGYTF. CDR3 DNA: TGTGCCAGCAGTTTGGCCCAGACAGGGACAAACTATGGCTACACCTTC.